This entry is about one T cell receptor beta chain. Its antigen is still unknown. No qualities accompany the bases; no much larger clone lies one base away. This sample was included in a study of OX40 agonist ivuxolimab in advanced cancers. Context from the whole study: Ivuxolimab was a fully human IgG2 agonistic monoclonal antibody targeting the costimulatory receptor OX40 (CD134). Three dose-escalation patients achieved partial responses, one with hepatocellular carcinoma and two with cutaneous melanoma. In the dose-escalation cohort, around four fifths of patients were male, and the mean age was approximately 60 years, with a range of roughly 20 to 80. Patients were allowed to have had prior anti-PD-1, anti-PD-L1 or anti-CTLA-4 therapy, and less than 45% of the dose-escalation patients had previously received checkpoint inhibitors. The paper reports the monotherapy dose-escalation portion (N = 52 patients) of the phase I ivuxolimab trial. Peripheral TCRbeta sequencing aimed to test whether ivuxolimab altered TCR sequence diversity and caused clonal T-cell expansion. Of the roughly 51 patients in dose escalation, some 20 had hepatocellular carcinoma, some 15 had melanoma, 9 had renal cell carcinoma and 9 had head and neck cancer. Intravenous ivuxolimab was administered to patients every 2 weeks at six dose levels: 0.01, 0.1, 0.3, 1.5, 3 and 10 mg/kg. Beyond this particular receptor, the publication reports: At doses of 0.1 to 3.0 mg/kg, clonal expansion of both CD4+ and CD8+ T cells in blood was seen between baseline and week 6. After ivuxolimab, expanded clones were on average more numerous among CD8+ T cells than among CD4+ T cells. Low levels of normalized T-cell clonal expansion were also shown by some nonresponding patients. Partial responders in the 0.1-3.0 mg/kg groups had among the lowest normalized peripheral clonal expansion, especially among CD8+ T cells. Which antigens the clonally expanded peripheral T cells were specific for was not determined.

For sequencing of the TCRbeta CDR3 region, genomic DNA was extracted from the sorted cells. TCRbeta CDR3 regions were sequenced using the immunoSEQ Assay. This is the immuneACCESS table as TCRdb keeps it, with only in-frame sequences that have V and J called. A part of the clones is gone; compared with another copy, unresolved V genes explain less than half, and the rest is unexplained. Counted in this sample were 50,000 to 55,000 clones; 80% to 90% of them appeared once. The ten largest clones add up to roughly 11% of the sample. The CDR3 has 16 amino acids, counting the end cysteine and phenylalanine. Just CDR3 DNA is preserved here, 48 bases in frame from base 1. V lost 0 bases and J lost 8 bases, and the count of bases not matched to a germline gene is 8. The germline V gene provides CDR1 LGHNA and CDR2 YSLEER. Patients with a history of autoimmune disease or receiving systemic immunosuppression were excluded from the trial. In every dose cohort, peripheral blood was drawn for TCR sequencing at baseline, cycle 4 day 1, and cycle 7 day 1. The samples were taken from a phase I, first-in-human, multicenter, open-label dose-escalation trial of ivuxolimab. The trial enrolled adults with locally advanced or metastatic head and neck squamous cell, hepatocellular, melanoma or renal cell carcinoma. Before TCR sequencing, CD4+ and CD8+ T cells were separately sorted from peripheral blood.

The V and J genes are TRBV4-3 and TRBJ2-1; 9 bases in the junction line up with TRBD1. The sequences come from CD4+ or CD8+ T cells sorted from blood, collected in a trial of the OX40 agonist ivuxolimab. This clonotype was obtained from an adult with an advanced solid tumor such as melanoma, head and neck, liver or kidney cancer. The nucleotide sequence is TGCGCCAGCAGCCAAGACGGGACAGGGTATTTAGATGAGCAGTTCTTC. It encodes CASSQDGTGYLDEQFF.